A single sample is the source of the 8 T cell receptor beta chains below, sequenced in a study of low-dose radiotherapy and immunotherapy resistance in tumors. Described time point: before trial treatment. TRAV- and TRBV-specific primers primed first-strand cDNA, covering alpha and beta chains. A constant-region primer paired with the V-primer adapter amplified TCRs over approximately 18 PCR cycles. TCRdb used MiXCR to reprocess the reads, holding one entry per CDR3 protein. The sample carries 65,000 to 95,000 distinct CDR3 sequences, under 20% recorded once. The sequencing used PBMCs, collected before treatment. The receptor set was obtained from a male donor with prostate cancer.

This clonotype was picked up one time. With only one base between it and a far larger clone, this is likely a read error. The chain employs TRBV6-4 and TRBJ2-7; 7 bases are shared with TRBD2. The CDR3 is made up of 16 amino acids. Germline lookup yields CDR1 MRHNA and CDR2 SNTAGT. The V segment lost 0 bases and the J segment 7 bases; nucleotides outside the gene matches: 12. CDR3 in amino acids: CASSDSTSSSYNEQYF. CDR3 nucleotides: TGTGCCAGCAGTGACTCGACTAGCAGCTCCTACAATGAGCAGTACTTC.

This clonotype was recorded at least ten times. The chain joins TRBV20-1 to TRBJ2-1; TRBD1 matches 8 bases. The CDR3 length is 16 residues. The V segment lost 3 bases and the J segment 5 bases; nucleotides outside the gene matches: 12. Germline CDR1 reads DFQATT; CDR2 reads SNEGSKA (reference sequence). The CDR3 DNA reads TGCAGTGCTAGTCGATTGAGGACAGGGAATGACAATGAGCAGTTCTTC. It translates to CSASRLRTGNDNEQFF.

As to this clonotype: This likely came from a read error, as a far larger clone is one base away. The chain carries TRBV9 and TRBJ2-7; no firm D call. This CDR3 has 13 residues. V lost 4 bases, J lost 7 bases, and 15 bases lay in between. CDR1 and CDR2 (germline): SGDLS, YYNGEE. The CDR3 nucleotides are TGTGCCAGCAGCCATGAGATGTACAATGAGCAGTACTTC. This sequence encodes CASSHEMYNEQYF.

The sample holds many counts of this clonotype. The V call is TRBV5-1, the J call TRBJ1-2; D is perhaps TRBD1 (6 bases). The CDR3 is 15 amino acids. The germline V gene has CDR1 SGHRS and CDR2 YFSETQ. V was shortened by 2 bases and J by 4 bases, with 15 bases between the two germline ends. This chain's CDR3 is CASSFGSGGGYGYTF. CDR3 DNA sequence: TGCGCCAGCAGCTTTGGGTCCGGGGGCGGCTATGGCTACACCTTC.

This clonotype was detected ten times or more. The J gene is TRBJ2-1, the V gene TRBV5-1; 7 positions match TRBD2. This CDR3 contains 13 residues. The trim removed 3 bases at V and 5 bases at J, leaving 2 bases unmatched. Germline CDR1 is SGHRS and CDR2 is YFSETQ. The CDR3 loop is CASSWSGNNEQFF. As DNA, the CDR3 is TGCGCCAGCAGCTGGAGCGGGAACAATGAGCAGTTCTTC. Full variable domain (outside the CDR3, taken from reference TRBV5-1 and TRBJ2-1): KAGVTQTPRYLIKTRGQQVTLSCSPISGHRSVSWYQQTPGQGLQFLFEYFSETQRNKGNFPGRFSGRQFSNSRSEMNVSTLELGDSALYLCASSWSGNNEQFFGPGTRLTVL.

This clonotype was recorded many times. The chain has TRBV18 and TRBJ1-5; the match to TRBD1 covers 7 bases. The germline CDR1 and CDR2 sequences are KGHSH and LQKENI. The CDR3 sequence is 15 residues long. V gave up 5 bases and J gave up 3 bases; unmatched junction bases: 7. The CDR3 sequence: CASSTGTAINQPQHF. The CDR3 DNA follows: TGTGCCAGCTCAACCGGGACAGCAATCAATCAGCCCCAGCATTTT.

There are a few counts of this clonotype. CDR3 amino acids: CASSIAGGGGEQFF. The CDR3 bases are TGTGCCAGCAGTATAGCGGGAGGGGGGGGTGAGCAGTTCTTC. V usage is TRBV27 and J usage is TRBJ2-1; 11 positions agree with TRBD2. The CDR3 spans 14 residues. Germline lookup yields CDR1 MNHEY and CDR2 SMNVEV (reference sequence). The V segment lost 5 bases and the J segment 9 bases; nucleotides outside the gene matches: 6.

The chain combines TRBV10-3 with TRBJ2-2; 9 nucleotides align to TRBD2. The CDR3 spans 15 residues. Germline assignment: CDR1 ENHRY and CDR2 SYGVKD. Losses at the gene ends were 4 bases for V and 6 bases for J; bases not matched to a gene: 6. CDR3 nucleotide sequence: TGTGCCATCAGTGTTAGGCGGGGGGGCCCCGGGGAGCTGTTTTTT. It codes for CAISVRRGGPGELFF.